This is a list of T cell receptor beta chains from one sample in a study of T-cell reconstitution after alpha-beta-depleted transplantation in children. MiXCR, run by TCRdb on the PCR reads, gives a single entry per CDR3 protein. The data hold about 250,000 distinct CDR3 sequences, with 24% observed a single time. This specimen consisted of PBMCs, mostly from graft donor cells, obtained 360 days after TCRalphabeta/CD19-depleted stem cell transplant. Receptors originate from a female patient aged 2-9 years who had a stem cell transplant for congenital amegakaryocytic thrombocytopenia, so the T cells may come from the graft donor. Each CDR3 is given with its conserved first and last residue.

length: 12; J: TRBJ1-1; V: TRBV4-3; CDR3: CASSHGGAEAFF
length: 15; J: TRBJ1-6; V: TRBV12-3/TRBV12-4; CDR3: CASSPGQVYNSPLHF
length: 14; J: TRBJ1-2; V: TRBV20-1; CDR3: CSARDRAGRGGYTF
length: 14; J: TRBJ2-7; V: TRBV5-1; CDR3: CASSPTSGSNEQYF
length: 16; J: TRBJ2-1; V: TRBV3-1; CDR3: CASSPATGNPYNEQFF
length: 18; J: TRBJ1-4; V: TRBV6-5; CDR3: CASSYASGHHWTNEKLFF
length: 15; J: TRBJ2-1; V: TRBV5-6; CDR3: CASSKTGRDYNEQFF
length: 15; J: TRBJ1-5; V: TRBV5-1; CDR3: CASSLTGGHNQPQHF
length: 16; J: TRBJ1-1; V: TRBV7-9; CDR3: CASSLALYSDSTEAFF
length: 15; J: TRBJ2-1; V: TRBV5-6; CDR3: CASTPFSGGYNEQFF
length: 12; J: TRBJ2-7; V: TRBV20-1; CDR3: CIGVGGPYEQYF
length: 16; J: TRBJ1-1; V: TRBV4-2; CDR3: CASSQEMAVFGTEAFF
length: 13; J: TRBJ1-5; V: TRBV12-3/TRBV12-4; CDR3: CASNQGVSQPQHF
length: 16; J: TRBJ1-2; V: TRBV27; CDR3: CASSSGQGAYHYGYTF
length: 14; J: TRBJ1-6; V: TRBV12-3/TRBV12-4; CDR3: CASSLSNSNSPLHF
length: 15; J: TRBJ2-3; V: TRBV27; CDR3: CASSPTPGLVITQYF
length: 14; J: TRBJ2-1; V: TRBV14; CDR3: CASSQPPGLVEQFF
length: 16; J: TRBJ2-1; V: TRBV28; CDR3: CASSAPRTRKYNEQFF
length: 16; J: TRBJ2-3; V: TRBV5-6; CDR3: CASSLASGGGSDTQYF
length: 15; J: TRBJ2-7; V: TRBV5-1; CDR3: CASSPDWSGRYEQYF
length: 16; J: TRBJ2-3; V: TRBV12-3/TRBV12-4; CDR3: CASSPLAGGPGDTQYF
length: 15; J: TRBJ2-5; V: TRBV12-3/TRBV12-4; CDR3: CASSLALSPRETQYF
length: 16; J: TRBJ2-1; V: TRBV11-2; CDR3: CASSRTGKSSYNEQFF
length: 12; J: TRBJ2-2; V: TRBV12-3/TRBV12-4; CDR3: CASSPRTRELFF
length: 12; J: TRBJ2-1; V: TRBV5-1; CDR3: CASSSQGDEQFF
length: 16; J: TRBJ2-2; V: TRBV7-6; CDR3: CASSLRRQAVAGELFF
length: 15; J: TRBJ1-4; V: TRBV6-5; CDR3: CASSYSHATNEKLFF
length: 14; J: TRBJ2-1; V: TRBV28; CDR3: CASSISGGAPEQFF
length: 12; J: TRBJ1-1; V: TRBV12-3/TRBV12-4; CDR3: CASSEPRTEAFF
length: 13; J: TRBJ2-5; V: TRBV5-6; CDR3: CASSPTVQETQYF
length: 13; J: TRBJ2-3; V: TRBV28; CDR3: CASSPARADTQYF
length: 12; J: TRBJ2-7; V: TRBV13; CDR3: CASSVGMYEQYF
length: 14; J: TRBJ2-5; V: TRBV7-2; CDR3: CASSLASRLETQYF
length: 14; J: TRBJ2-5; V: TRBV5-1; CDR3: CASSLEAAQETQYF
length: 13; J: TRBJ2-5; V: TRBV2; CDR3: CASRNLGKETQYF
length: 14; J: TRBJ2-5; V: TRBV12-3/TRBV12-4; CDR3: CASSLGTSGETQYF
length: 16; J: TRBJ2-3; V: TRBV14; CDR3: CASSQRSGAWSDTQYF
length: 14; J: TRBJ1-1; V: TRBV30; CDR3: CATLRGRGNTEAFF
length: 15; J: TRBJ2-7; V: TRBV3-1; CDR3: CASSPTSFSTYEQYF
length: 15; J: TRBJ2-7; V: TRBV12-3/TRBV12-4; CDR3: CASSLVGLAAYEQYF
length: 14; J: TRBJ2-7; V: TRBV5-1; CDR3: CASSWDLPDYEQYF
length: 13; J: TRBJ1-1; V: TRBV29-1; CDR3: CSVDPAGNTEAFF
length: 13; J: TRBJ2-7; V: TRBV6-6; CDR3: CASSRQGRHEQYF
length: 13; J: TRBJ2-4; V: TRBV6-1; CDR3: CASNNRDQNIQYF
length: 14; J: TRBJ1-5; V: TRBV6-5; CDR3: CASSYSPVHQPQHF
length: 15; J: TRBJ2-3; V: TRBV11-3; CDR3: CASSLAPGPQDTQYF
length: 12; J: TRBJ2-7; V: TRBV5-1; CDR3: CASSLRANEQYF
length: 12; J: TRBJ1-2; V: TRBV29-1; CDR3: CSVEDNTAGYTF
length: 15; J: TRBJ2-1; V: TRBV20-1; CDR3: CSAPDGKRPDNEQFF
length: 16; J: TRBJ2-3; V: TRBV7-3; CDR3: CASSLWGGSSTDTQYF
length: 13; J: TRBJ1-3; V: TRBV7-8; CDR3: CASSGGQGNTIYF
length: 15; J: TRBJ2-1; V: TRBV20-1; CDR3: CSASRGLAPYNEQFF
length: 17; J: TRBJ2-5; V: TRBV4-1; CDR3: CASSQGEAGGFQETQYF
length: 14; J: TRBJ2-5; V: TRBV2; CDR3: CASGYRGYQETQYF
length: 13; J: TRBJ2-7; V: TRBV3-1; CDR3: CASSQGRYYEQYF
length: 14; J: TRBJ2-1; V: TRBV20-1; CDR3: CSARVGGSIDEQFF
length: 12; J: TRBJ2-5; V: TRBV19; CDR3: CASRQGEETQYF
length: 14; J: TRBJ2-7; V: TRBV27; CDR3: CASSKLPGEQAQYF
length: 15; J: TRBJ2-7; V: TRBV28; CDR3: CASSFGQFLAYEQYF
length: 17; J: TRBJ1-2; V: TRBV13; CDR3: CASSSEAGQGPHYGYTF